These T cell receptor beta chains were read from a single sample in a study of shared clonotypes between healthy human individuals. Some clones are missing from TCRdb's copy, which holds only in-frame ones; the method was immunoSEQ multiplex PCR. The table lists hundreds of thousands of clones, 85% to 95% of them singletons. Source material: naive CD8+ T cells sorted from blood. These receptors originate from a woman aged 25 to 39 in good health. The CDR3 runs from the conserved cysteine through the conserved F or W. D genes are given only for firm matches. For some rows the clone size is stated as once, few or many, or as a class when expanded; others skip it.

>TRBD2|.|TRBV6-1|TRBJ2-2
CASSAMGLLLAGGPPGELFF
TGTGCCAGCAGTGCTATGGGCCTATTACTAGCGGGAGGGCCCCCCGGGGAGCTGTTTTTT
>.|.|TRBV28|TRBJ2-1
CASSFRTGATFYDEQFF
TGTGCCAGCAGTTTCCGAACCGGGGCCACTTTCTACGATGAGCAGTTCTTC
>TRBD1|.|TRBV15|TRBJ2-7
CATSSETLDRDGDEQYF
TGTGCCACCAGCAGTGAGACGCTGGACAGGGACGGGGACGAGCAGTACTTC
>TRBD1|.|TRBV4-1|TRBJ1-4
CASSQDWGQSRGKLFF
TGCGCCAGCAGCCAAGATTGGGGACAGTCCCGAGGAAAACTGTTTTTT
>.|.|TRBV13|TRBJ1-4
CASSPDGTEKREKLFF
TGTGCCAGCAGCCCGGATGGGACGGAGAAGCGTGAAAAACTGTTTTTT
>.|.|TRBV30|TRBJ1-2
CAWSDKTGVIRFGYTF
TGTGCCTGGAGTGATAAAACGGGGGTCATCCGTTTCGGCTACACCTTC
>.|.|TRBV5-6|TRBJ2-7
CASSLPSSYEQYF
TGTGCCAGCAGCTTGCCGAGCTCCTACGAGCAGTACTTC
>.|.|TRBV5-4|TRBJ2-1
CASSSALANEQFF
TGTGCCAGCAGTTCAGCTCTAGCAAATGAGCAGTTCTTC
>TRBD1|.|TRBV5-4|TRBJ2-7
CASSPGQGFYEQYF
TGTGCCAGCAGCCCGGGACAGGGGTTTTACGAGCAGTACTTC
>.|.|TRBV27|TRBJ2-5
CASGLGGQETQYF
TGTGCCAGCGGCCTGGGGGGGCAGGAGACCCAGTACTTC
>TRBD1|.|TRBV11-2|TRBJ2-1
CASSLGLQGYEQFF
TGTGCCAGCAGCTTAGGGCTACAGGGGTATGAGCAGTTCTTC
>.|few|TRBV19|TRBJ1-5
CASSIRDSNQPQHF
TGTGCCAGTAGTATACGGGATAGCAATCAGCCCCAGCATTTT
>.|.|TRBV25-1|TRBJ2-1
CASSEVGGLSYNEQFF
TGTGCCAGCAGTGAAGTTGGAGGGCTTAGCTACAATGAGCAGTTCTTC
>.|.|TRBV4-2|TRBJ2-3
CASSQDAPAQADTQYF
TGTGCCAGCAGCCAAGATGCCCCTGCACAGGCAGATACGCAGTATTTT
>.|.|TRBV25-1|TRBJ2-6
CASSTGRVSRGANVLTF
TGTGCCAGCAGTACCGGACGGGTATCTCGGGGGGCCAACGTCCTGACTTTC
>.|.|TRBV19|TRBJ1-2
CASSPWDSNYGYTF
TGTGCCAGTAGTCCCTGGGATTCCAACTATGGCTACACCTTC
>.|.|TRBV19|TRBJ2-1
CASSVGLAREQFF
TGTGCCAGTAGTGTCGGGCTAGCTCGGGAGCAGTTCTTC
>.|.|TRBV28|TRBJ2-7
CASSLVSRDEQYF
TGTGCCAGCAGTTTAGTCTCTAGGGACGAGCAGTACTTC
>.|.|TRBV5-6|TRBJ1-6
CASSPSRGSPLHF
TGTGCCAGCAGCCCTTCACGGGGCTCACCCCTCCACTTT
>TRBD1|.|TRBV28|TRBJ1-5
CASRPTGGGQPQHF
TGTGCCAGCAGGCCTACAGGGGGAGGACAGCCCCAGCATTTT
>.|.|TRBV5-6|TRBJ2-5
CASSLPWGETQYF
TGTGCCAGCAGCCTCCCTTGGGGGGAGACCCAGTACTTC
>.|.|TRBV7-2|TRBJ2-2
CASSLTGAAGELFF
TGTGCCAGCAGCTTAACGGGAGCGGCCGGGGAGCTGTTTTTT
>.|.|TRBV2|TRBJ1-6
CASMRGDIGNSPLHF
TGTGCCAGCATGAGGGGGGACATCGGCAATTCACCCCTCCACTTT
>.|.|TRBV25-1|TRBJ2-5
CASSESILQYF
TGTGCCAGCAGTGAATCTATCCTCCAGTACTTC
>TRBD2|.|TRBV7-8|TRBJ2-2
CASSLNPGWTSGLSNTGELFF
TGTGCCAGCAGCTTAAACCCCGGGTGGACTAGCGGGCTTTCGAACACCGGGGAGCTGTTTTTT
>TRBD2|.|TRBV28|TRBJ2-3
CASSLGPSGSRFTDTQYF
TGTGCCAGCAGTTTGGGACCTAGCGGGAGTAGATTCACAGATACGCAGTATTTT
>TRBD1|.|TRBV5-4|TRBJ1-2
CASSRRQGVSGLSIGHGYTF
TGTGCCAGCAGCCGACGACAGGGGGTGTCCGGTCTTAGTATTGGTCATGGCTACACCTTC
>.|.|TRBV5-6|TRBJ1-5
CASSLGVGNQPQHF
TGTGCCAGCAGCTTGGGTGTGGGCAATCAGCCCCAGCATTTT
>.|.|TRBV19|TRBJ2-4
CASSPGLPGAKNIQYF
TGTGCCAGTAGTCCCGGGCTACCCGGGGCCAAAAACATTCAGTACTTC
>.|.|TRBV4-1|TRBJ2-1
CASSHSLQEPYNEQFF
TGCGCCAGCAGCCACTCTCTTCAAGAACCCTACAATGAGCAGTTCTTC
>.|.|TRBV7-9|TRBJ2-3
CASSLAGGRDTQYF
TGTGCCAGCAGCTTAGCTGGCGGAAGAGATACGCAGTATTTT
>TRBD2|.|TRBV27|TRBJ2-7
CASSFSGNYEQYF
TGTGCCAGCAGTTTTAGCGGGAACTACGAGCAGTACTTC
>.|.|TRBV19|TRBJ2-3
CASSPRTARPSTDTQYF
TGTGCCAGTAGTCCCAGGACTGCCCGCCCCAGCACAGATACGCAGTATTTT
>.|.|TRBV4-1|TRBJ2-2
CASSQDPGFNTGELFF
TGCGCCAGCAGCCAAGATCCGGGGTTTAACACCGGGGAGCTGTTTTTT
>.|.|TRBV27|TRBJ2-7
CASSSGWGYEQYF
TGTGCCAGCAGTTCAGGATGGGGTTACGAGCAGTACTTC
>TRBD2|.|TRBV10-3|TRBJ2-1
CAISELGGGAYNEQFF
TGTGCCATCAGTGAGTTGGGCGGGGGAGCCTACAATGAGCAGTTCTTC
>.|.|TRBV5-1|TRBJ2-3
CASSMEGPSATQYF
TGCGCCAGCAGCATGGAGGGCCCGTCAGCTACGCAGTATTTT
>.|.|TRBV16|TRBJ2-7
CASSQSDPKQYF
TGTGCCAGCAGCCAATCTGACCCCAAGCAGTACTTC
>.|.|TRBV7-6|TRBJ2-3
CASASTDTQYF
TGTGCATCGGCAAGTACTGATACGCAGTATTTT
>.|.|TRBV28|TRBJ1-2
CASSPMGIPSHYGYTF
TGTGCCAGCAGTCCTATGGGGATACCGAGCCACTATGGCTACACCTTC